This entry lists 15 T cell receptor beta chains sequenced from one sample in a study of neoadjuvant anti-PD-1 for oral cavity cancer (dated by TCRdb to the early 2020s). According to the study, the label for this sample's time point signals: after neoadjuvant nivolumab, at surgical resection. The method behind the library was the immunoSEQ multiplex PCR assay. Imported from immuneACCESS, the table was reduced by TCRdb to in-frame sequences with V and J called. These copies leave out some clones; in studies compared against another copy, an unresolved V gene accounts for under half, and the cause of the remainder is not known. In this sample the table shows about 15,000 clones, roughly 34% of which occur a single time. 35% to 45% of the sample is in the top ten clones. The material was tumor tissue, obtained after nivolumab (anti-PD-1) treatment. The receptors shown here come from a person aged 35-79 years with oral cavity squamous cell carcinoma.

This sequence joins TRBV6-1 and TRBJ1-5; D is unresolved. The length of the CDR3 is 15 residues. V was trimmed by 6 bases and J by 0 bases, leaving 12 bases between them. Germline-derived CDR1 and CDR2 are MNHNS and SASEGT. CDR3 bases: TGTGCCAGCAGGAATCGACGGAATAGCAATCAGCCCCAGCATTTT. Residues: CASRNRRNSNQPQHF.

The rearrangement uses TRBV10-3 and TRBJ1-2; D might be TRBD1 (5 bases). The CDR3 is made up of 13 amino acids. V lost 6 bases, J lost 4 bases, and 12 bases lay in between. Germline values: CDR1 ENHRY, CDR2 SYGVKD. The CDR3 nucleotides read TGTGCCATCAGCGGGGACGACGGCTATGGCTACACCTTC. Protein product: CAISGDDGYGYTF.

The chain uses TRBV5-5 and TRBJ2-1; 15 nucleotides align to TRBD2. The germline CDR1 and CDR2 sequences are SGHKS and YYEKEE (reference sequence). CDR3 length: 20 residues. J lost 4 bases, V lost 0 bases, and 11 bases had no gene match. The CDR3 here is CASSLVPLPGLAGGYNEQFF. Written as DNA, the CDR3 is TGTGCCAGCAGCTTGGTACCTCTGCCGGGACTAGCGGGGGGTTACAATGAGCAGTTCTTC. Combining the CDR3 with reference TRBV5-5 and TRBJ2-1 gives the whole variable domain DAGVTQSPTHLIKTRGQQVTLRCSPISGHKSVSWYQQVLGQGPQFIFQYYEKEERGRGNFPDRFSARQFPNYSSELNVNALLLGDSALYLCASSLVPLPGLAGGYNEQFFGPGTRLTVL.

The chain joins TRBV9 to TRBJ2-5, with D perhaps matching TRBD1 (6 bases). The CDR3 totals 13 residues. V was cut by 1 base and J by 4 bases, with 8 bases left in between. The germline CDR1 and CDR2 sequences are SGDLS and YYNGEE. CDR3 protein: CASSVRGTETQYF. The CDR3 DNA follows: TGTGCCAGCAGCGTAAGGGGGACAGAGACCCAGTACTTC. The complete variable domain, with remaining parts taken from reference TRBV9 and TRBJ2-5, reads DSGVTQTPKHLITATGQRVTLRCSPRSGDLSVYWYQQSLDQGLQFLIQYYNGEERAKGNILERFSAQQFPDLHSELNLSSLELGDSALYFCASSVRGTETQYFGPGTRLLVL.

This clone was counted at least ten times. The chain is built from TRBV7-2 and TRBJ2-7; no clear D gene. Germline V gives CDR1 SGHTA, CDR2 FQGNSA. Trimming stripped 5 bases from V and 4 bases from J, with 12 bases between. The CDR3 length is 13 residues. Written as DNA, the CDR3 is TGTGCCAGCAGCCCCCCGGTAGGGTACGAGCAGTACTTC. It yields the protein CASSPPVGYEQYF.

CDR3 nucleotides: TGTGCTAGTGGTTTGGTAAGAGGGATTGCCCAGGACTTTCTCAACGACGGGTCGTACGAGCAGTACTTC. It is translated as CASGLVRGIAQDFLNDGSYEQYF. The chain links TRBV12-5 to TRBJ2-7; D is perhaps TRBD2 (5 bases). The CDR3 totals 23 residues. Trimming pared 0 bases from V and 4 bases from J, leaving 37 bases between. Germline V lookup: CDR1 LGHNT, CDR2 FRNRAP.

CDR3 region: CASSYLTANTDTQYF. DNA of the CDR3: TGTGCCAGCAGTTACTTGACAGCCAACACAGATACGCAGTATTTT. The chain is built from TRBV6-6 and TRBJ2-3; tentatively, D is TRBD1 (5 bases). From germline, CDR1 is MNHNY and CDR2 SVGAGI (reference sequence). The CDR3 spans 15 residues. Trimming took off 1 base at V and 2 bases at J, with 10 bases between the two ends.

The DNA for the CDR3 is TGTGCCAGCAGCCTGGGACAGTTCAATGAGCAGTTCTTC. Translating it yields CASSLGQFNEQFF. The J gene is TRBJ2-1, the V gene TRBV7-2, with 7 bases matching TRBD1. This CDR3 region has 13 residues. J was trimmed by 6 bases and V by 5 bases; bases with no gene match: 4. From germline, CDR1 is SGHTA and CDR2 FQGNSA.

This clone was counted between two and nine times. CDR3 bases: TGTGCCAGCTCACCGTCCGGGACAGGGGACGAAAAACTGTTTTTT. Translating gives CASSPSGTGDEKLFF. The chain uses TRBV18 and TRBJ1-4, with 10 bases matching TRBD1. The germline V gene has CDR1 KGHSH and CDR2 LQKENI. The CDR3 consists of 15 residues. V lost 3 bases to trimming and J lost 8 bases; unmatched junction nucleotides: 6.

The CDR3 DNA follows: TGTGCCAGCAGTAGGACAGGGGAAGGCAATCAGCCCCAGCATTTT. It codes for CASSRTGEGNQPQHF. V and J are TRBV6-1 and TRBJ1-5; TRBD1 aligns across 9 bases. V was clipped by 5 bases and J by 2 bases; unmatched bases: 4. Per germline, CDR1 MNHNS and CDR2 SASEGT. This CDR3 comprises 15 residues.

The V and J genes are TRBV9 and TRBJ2-1; 11 bases agree with TRBD2. The junction had 6 bases not matched to a gene; V was cut back by 0 bases and J by 1 base. Germline V gene data show CDR1 as SGDLS and CDR2 as YYNGEE. The CDR3 contains 18 residues. This CDR3 is CASSVEGSGGASYNEQFF. The DNA for the CDR3 is TGTGCCAGCAGCGTAGAGGGTAGCGGGGGGGCATCCTACAATGAGCAGTTCTTC.

Judged by abundance, this clone is medium-sized (0.01 to 0.1%). The chain recombines TRBV5-4 with TRBJ2-5; 8 nucleotides line up with TRBD2. This CDR3 is 15 amino acids long. Germline V gene data show CDR1 as SGHNT and CDR2 as YYREEE (reference sequence). With V trimmed by 3 bases and J by 6 bases, 10 bases remained unmatched. Here the CDR3 reads CASSSGLVGRQTQYF. The DNA of the CDR3 is TGTGCCAGCAGCTCGGGACTAGTAGGGAGACAGACCCAGTACTTC.

The chain joins TRBV4-1 to TRBJ2-7; TRBD2 might be the D (6 bases). This CDR3 is 15 amino acids long. In germline, CDR1 is MGHRA, CDR2 YSYEKL. Trimming stripped 4 bases from V and 4 bases from J, with 17 bases between. CDR3 loop: CASSRSGGMSYEQYF. The CDR3 coding sequence is TGCGCCAGCAGCCGCAGCGGAGGGATGTCGTACGAGCAGTACTTC.

This clone has more than one count but fewer than ten. This chain connects TRBV6-4 to TRBJ1-2; 10 bases match TRBD1. The trim removed 0 bases at V and 0 bases at J, leaving 4 bases unmatched. In germline, CDR1 is MRHNA, CDR2 SNTAGT. CDR3 length: 17 residues. Written as DNA, the CDR3 is TGTGCCAGCAGTGACTCAAGACAGGGGGCACCTAACTATGGCTACACCTTC. Residues: CASSDSRQGAPNYGYTF.

The J gene is TRBJ2-7, the V gene TRBV6-6, with D maybe TRBD2 (6 bases). Germline V gene data show CDR1 as MNHNY and CDR2 as SVGAGI (reference sequence). The ends were cut back, 0 bases at V and 2 bases at J, with 11 bases in the middle. The CDR3 is 15 residues long. CDR3 bases: TGTGCCAGCAGTTACTCGATTTGGGGGGCCTACGAGCAGTACTTC. Protein: CASSYSIWGAYEQYF.